These T cell receptor beta chains were read from a single sample in a study of T cell responses to AZD1222 COVID-19 vaccine. Generated by immunoSEQ multiplex PCR, the TCRdb table keeps only in-frame clones and is missing some. The sample consists of approximately 220,000 clones, more than 85% of them appearing once. The starting material was peripheral blood, obtained on day 0 of MenACWY control vaccination. All receptors derive from an adult in good health. Both conserved end residues are part of each CDR3. A D gene is named only where the DNA matches it firmly. Size is stated for part of the rows, as once, few or many counts, or as a class when the clone is expanded.

TRBJ2-2,-,TRBV2,-,CASSVGPNTGELFF,TGTGCCAGCAGTGTTGGCCCGAACACCGGGGAGCTGTTTTTT
TRBJ1-5,-,TRBV10-3,-,CAISESGSMSNQPQHF,TGTGCCATCAGTGAGTCCGGCAGCATGAGCAATCAGCCCCAGCATTTT
TRBJ1-2,TRBD1,TRBV2,-,CASSEKTGDGYTF,TGTGCCAGCAGTGAAAAGACAGGGGACGGCTACACCTTC
TRBJ2-1,-,TRBV4-3,-,CASSQDRGVDAQQFF,TGCGCCAGCAGCCAAGATCGAGGGGTTGATGCGCAACAGTTCTTC
TRBJ2-3,TRBD2,TRBV27,-,CASSLESLAGPSTQYF,TGTGCCAGCAGTTTAGAGTCGCTAGCGGGGCCAAGTACGCAGTATTTT
TRBJ1-1,-,TRBV5-1,-,CASSISGVGEAFF,TGCGCCAGCAGCATTTCAGGGGTAGGTGAAGCTTTCTTT
TRBJ1-2,-,TRBV18,once,CASSPSEEVGYTF,TGTGCCAGCTCACCTTCCGAGGAAGTTGGCTACACCTTC
TRBJ1-2,TRBD1,TRBV30,-,CAWSPGQGNYGYTF,TGTGCCTGGAGCCCGGGACAGGGTAACTATGGCTACACCTTC
TRBJ1-5,-,TRBV6-5,-,CASSYLQGLQPQHF,TGTGCCAGCAGTTACCTGCAGGGGCTTCAGCCCCAGCATTTT
TRBJ2-1,TRBD2,TRBV7-7,-,CASSLSRGGTSGVNEQFF,TGTGCCAGCAGCTTATCCAGGGGCGGGACTAGCGGGGTCAATGAGCAGTTCTTC
TRBJ1-3,-,TRBV12-2,-,CASRPQGGNTIYF,TGTGCAAGTCGCCCCCAGGGAGGAAACACCATATATTTT
TRBJ1-2,-,TRBV7-2,-,CASSLAWASANYGYTF,TGTGCCAGCAGCTTAGCGTGGGCCTCAGCTAACTATGGCTACACCTTC